This TCR beta chain was sequenced in a study of T cell clonotyping in hematopoietic cell transplantation. Study outcomes and limitations: CD4 and CD8 repertoire contributions could not be separated without sorting. Higher Inverse Simpson Index values in graft donor and pretransplant recipient predicted broader posttransplant TCR diversity.

Clones were read by immunoSEQ multiplex PCR, and TCRdb kept only the in-frame ones, dropping some. The sample has approximately 22,000 clones; roughly 90% are singletons. Described time point: recipient sample about 28 days before transplant, after cytoreduction. Blood collection times were about day -28 and days 30, 100, 180 posttransplant. To note about this clone: Its antigen is currently unknown.

Specimen: peripheral blood mononuclear cells, collected before stem cell transplant. This sequence was found in a man younger than 35 with biphenotypic leukemia. Some clones in this sample may be carry-over from other donors' samples.

CDR3 protein: CSVEDRGTGGPDEQFF. CDR3 DNA: TGCAGCGTTGAAGATCGGGGGACGGGGGGGCCGGATGAGCAGTTCTTC. The chain is built from TRBV29-1 and TRBJ2-1, with 8 positions matching TRBD2. The germline V gene has CDR1 SQVTM and CDR2 ANQGSEA. The junction had 12 bases not matched to a gene; V was cut back by 0 bases and J by 8 bases. There are 16 residues in the CDR3.